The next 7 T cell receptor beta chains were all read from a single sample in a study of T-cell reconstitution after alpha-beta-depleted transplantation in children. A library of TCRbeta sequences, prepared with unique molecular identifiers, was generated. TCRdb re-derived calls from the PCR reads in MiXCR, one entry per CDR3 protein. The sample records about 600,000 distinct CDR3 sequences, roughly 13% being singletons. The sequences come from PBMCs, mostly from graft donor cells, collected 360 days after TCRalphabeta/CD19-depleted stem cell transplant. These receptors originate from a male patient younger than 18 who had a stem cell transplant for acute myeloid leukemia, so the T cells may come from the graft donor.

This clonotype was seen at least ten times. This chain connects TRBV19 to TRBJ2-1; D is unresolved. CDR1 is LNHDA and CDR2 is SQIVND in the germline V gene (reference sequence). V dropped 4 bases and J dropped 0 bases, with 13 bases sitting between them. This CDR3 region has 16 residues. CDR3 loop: CASSTTPGRSYNEQFF. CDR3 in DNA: TGTGCCAGTAGTACTACTCCCGGGCGCTCCTACAATGAGCAGTTCTTC.

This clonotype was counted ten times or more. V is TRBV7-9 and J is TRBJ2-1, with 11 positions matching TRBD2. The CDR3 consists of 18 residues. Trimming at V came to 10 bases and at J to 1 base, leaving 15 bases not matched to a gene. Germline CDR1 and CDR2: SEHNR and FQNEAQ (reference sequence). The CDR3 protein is CATKRKLRLAGSYNEQFF. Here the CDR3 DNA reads TGTGCCACCAAGCGCAAGCTGCGACTAGCGGGGTCCTACAATGAGCAGTTCTTC. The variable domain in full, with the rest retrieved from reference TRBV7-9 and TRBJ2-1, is DTGVSQNPRHKITKRGQNVTFRCDPISEHNRLYWYRQTLGQGPEFLTYFQNEAQLEKSRLLSDRFSAERPKGSFSTLEIQRTEQGDSAMYLCATKRKLRLAGSYNEQFFGPGTRLTVL.

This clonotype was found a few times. The CDR3 is CASRVDRGGGQETQYF. Written as DNA, the CDR3 is TGTGCCAGCAGAGTTGACCGAGGAGGAGGTCAAGAGACCCAGTACTTC. This sequence joins TRBV2 and TRBJ2-5, with D possibly matching TRBD2 (5 bases). Germline CDR1 is SNHLY and CDR2 is FYNNEI. The CDR3 loop spans 16 amino acids. V shed 6 bases and J shed 2 bases, with 19 bases lying between them.

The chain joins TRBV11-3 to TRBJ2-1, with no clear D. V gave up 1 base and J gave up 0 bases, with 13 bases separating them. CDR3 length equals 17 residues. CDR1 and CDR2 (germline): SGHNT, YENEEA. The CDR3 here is CASSLVAAASSYNEQFF. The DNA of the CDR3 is TGTGCCAGCAGCTTAGTGGCGGCGGCAAGCTCCTACAATGAGCAGTTCTTC.

DNA of the CDR3: TGTGCCAGCAGTTACCCTGCGGGGAGGCGCTTCTACAATGAGCAGTTCTTC. Translation: CASSYPAGRRFYNEQFF. This chain links TRBV6-2 or TRBV6-3 with TRBJ2-1; D is possibly TRBD2 (6 bases). V dropped 2 bases and J dropped 3 bases, with 17 bases sitting between them. Germline CDR1 reads MNHEY; CDR2 reads SVGEGT. The CDR3 has 17 residues.

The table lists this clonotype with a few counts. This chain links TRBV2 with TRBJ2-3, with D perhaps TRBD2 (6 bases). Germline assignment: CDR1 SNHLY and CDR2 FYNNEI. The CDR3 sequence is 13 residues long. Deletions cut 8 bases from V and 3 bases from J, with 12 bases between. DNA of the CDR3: TGTGCCAGCCGGAGGGCGTTAACAGATACGCAGTATTTT. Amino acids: CASRRALTDTQYF.

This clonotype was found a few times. The DNA for the CDR3 is TGCAGTGCTACCTCCGGGCGGGAGGGCCACGAGCAGTACTTC. This translates into CSATSGREGHEQYF. The chain has TRBV20-1 and TRBJ2-7; 9 bases map to TRBD2. CDR1 DFQATT and CDR2 SNEGSKA come from the germline V gene (reference sequence). V was pared by 4 bases and J by 5 bases, with 9 bases of the junction left unmatched. This CDR3 region has 14 residues.